These 18 T cell receptor beta chains were all obtained from the same sample, sequenced in a study of blood T cell repertoires in COVID-19. Produced via immunoSEQ multiplex PCR; TCRdb's table is partial and in-frame only. The sample includes over 250,000 clones, approximately 92% of them seen just once. Sequencing was carried out using peripheral blood. These receptor sequences come from a person under 35 with COVID-19, enrolled during active disease.

The V call is TRBV6-5, the J call TRBJ1-5; 8 bases line up with TRBD1. This CDR3 is 15 amino acids long. With V trimmed by 5 bases and J by 4 bases, 7 bases remained unmatched. Looked up from germline, CDR1 is MNHEY and CDR2 is SVGAGI. CDR3 bases: TGTGCCAGCAGTAGCCTGGGACAGGCTAATCAGCCCCAGCATTTT. It encodes CASSSLGQANQPQHF.

This chain uses TRBV10-2 with TRBJ2-1; 10 bases fit TRBD2. This CDR3 is 14 amino acids long. The trim removed 6 bases at V and 8 bases at J, leaving 7 bases unmatched. Germline CDR1 and CDR2: WSHSY and SAAADI. This CDR3 reads CASRTPSGSDEQFF. CDR3 bases: TGCGCCAGCAGAACCCCTAGCGGGAGCGATGAGCAGTTCTTC.

The CDR3 loop is CASPMGEGREQFF. Written as DNA, the CDR3 is TGCGCCAGCCCAATGGGGGAGGGCCGTGAGCAGTTCTTC. The chain combines TRBV5-1 with TRBJ2-1; TRBD2 aligns across 7 bases. V was pared by 7 bases and J by 9 bases, with 10 bases of the junction left unmatched. Per germline, CDR1 SGHRS and CDR2 YFSETQ. The CDR3 is 13 amino acids. The full variable domain, rest sourced from reference TRBV5-1 and TRBJ2-1, is KAGVTQTPRYLIKTRGQQVTLSCSPISGHRSVSWYQQTPGQGLQFLFEYFSETQRNKGNFPGRFSGRQFSNSRSEMNVSTLELGDSALYLCASPMGEGREQFFGPGTRLTVL.

The sample holds a few counts of this clone. This chain connects TRBV4-2 to TRBJ2-1, with D unclear. Germline loops: CDR1 LGHNA, CDR2 YNFKEQ. The CDR3 totals 15 residues. Trimming cost V 0 bases and J 5 bases, with 11 bases left between them. CDR3 loop: CASSQEASANNEQFF. The CDR3 bases are TGTGCCAGCAGCCAAGAGGCCAGCGCCAACAATGAGCAGTTCTTC.

The chain links TRBV25-1 to TRBJ2-7; D not resolved. Trimming shortened V by 7 bases and J by 2 bases, and 12 bases separated the two germline ends. The V gene's germline CDR1 is MGHDK and CDR2 SYGVNS. This CDR3 is built from 13 residues. DNA of the CDR3: TGTGCCAGCATCGGCGACAAAACCTACGAGCAGTACTTC. Residues: CASIGDKTYEQYF.

The CDR3 protein is CASSRDNEQFF. CDR3 bases: TGTGCCAGCAGTCGCGACAATGAGCAGTTCTTC. The chain uses TRBV27 and TRBJ2-1; D is unclear. Germline V gene sequence: CDR1 MNHEY, CDR2 SMNVEV (reference sequence). The germline V and J ends were trimmed by 5 bases and 5 bases, with 4 bases remaining between them. CDR3 size: 11 residues.

The rearrangement uses TRBV4-3 and TRBJ2-7; TRBD2 matches 7 bases. CDR1 and CDR2 (germline): LGHNA, YSLEER. V trimming: 1 base; J trimming: 2 bases; junction bases outside the gene matches: 8. The CDR3 is 16 residues long. CDR3 nucleotides: TGCGCCAGCAGCCAAGGACATACTAGCGTCCCCTACGAGCAGTACTTC. Its protein is CASSQGHTSVPYEQYF.

CDR3 protein: CASSFGGTETQYF. CDR3 nucleotides: TGTGCCAGCAGTTTCGGGGGTACAGAGACCCAGTACTTC. The chain couples TRBV6-5 to TRBJ2-5; TRBD2 might be the D (6 bases). V was clipped by 4 bases and J by 4 bases, with 10 bases between them. The CDR3 runs to 13 residues. Germline CDR1 is MNHEY and CDR2 is SVGAGI.

This clone was seen once. The V and J genes are TRBV5-6 and TRBJ1-6; no firm D call. V was trimmed by 2 bases and J by 6 bases, leaving 9 bases between them. This CDR3 region has 14 residues. Germline values: CDR1 SGHDT, CDR2 YYEEEE. The CDR3 DNA follows: TGTGCCAGCAGCTTTCGGAGAGGTAATTCACCCCTCCACTTT. This sequence encodes CASSFRRGNSPLHF.

This chain links TRBV7-2 with TRBJ1-6; weak D call: TRBD1 (5 bases). Trimming took off 5 bases at V and 7 bases at J, with 18 bases between the two ends. CDR1 and CDR2 (germline): SGHTA, FQGNSA. The CDR3 is 16 residues long. As DNA, the CDR3 is TGTGCCAGCAGCCCCCCGGGAGACAGCTTCAATTCACCCCTCCACTTT. It encodes CASSPPGDSFNSPLHF.

The chain employs TRBV7-9 and TRBJ1-2; 10 nucleotides line up with TRBD1. Germline values: CDR1 SEHNR, CDR2 FQNEAQ (reference sequence). There are 15 residues in the CDR3. J gave up 6 bases and V 5 bases, and 9 bases lay outside the gene matches. The CDR3 is CASSPTGGGEDGYTF. CDR3 nucleotides: TGTGCCAGCAGCCCGACAGGGGGCGGTGAGGATGGCTACACCTTC.

The V gene is TRBV4-2, the J gene TRBJ2-5, with 8 nucleotides matching TRBD2. V was pared by 0 bases and J by 3 bases, with 3 bases of the junction left unmatched. The germline gives CDR1 LGHNA, CDR2 YNFKEQ. The CDR3 loop spans 15 amino acids. CDR3 DNA sequence: TGTGCCAGCAGCCAAGAAGGGACTAGTAAAGAGACCCAGTACTTC. Translation gives CASSQEGTSKETQYF.

The rearrangement joins TRBV18 to TRBJ2-1; D possibly corresponds to TRBD2 (6 bases). Germline V gene data show CDR1 as KGHSH and CDR2 as LQKENI. The CDR3 runs 15 residues. V was clipped by 3 bases and J by 12 bases, with 21 bases between them. CDR3 in amino acids: CASSPATSLHQGQFF. The CDR3 region has the DNA TGTGCCAGCTCACCGGCCACTAGCCTACACCAAGGGCAGTTCTTC.

This rearrangement joins TRBV4-3 to TRBJ2-5, with 7 bases matching TRBD2. CDR1 is LGHNA and CDR2 is YSLEER in the germline V gene. The V gene end was trimmed by 0 bases and the J gene end by 4 bases; junction bases not matched to a gene: 2. The CDR3 is 14 residues long. CDR3 DNA: TGCGCCAGCAGCCAAGAGGCTAGCGGAGAGACCCAGTACTTC. Encoded protein: CASSQEASGETQYF.

The V gene is TRBV3-1 (or the pseudogene TRBV3-2), the J gene TRBJ1-1; TRBD1 agrees at 12 bases. After removal of 4 bases from V and 5 bases from J, the junction contained 11 bases not matched to a gene. Germline CDR1 and CDR2: LGHDT and YNNKEL (reference sequence). The CDR3 has 17 residues. This CDR3 reads CASSPWDRGRGGTEAFF. DNA of the CDR3: TGTGCCAGCAGCCCTTGGGACAGGGGGCGCGGGGGGACTGAAGCTTTCTTT.

The chain links TRBV18 to TRBJ2-2, with a possible D match to TRBD1 (6 bases). The CDR3 loop spans 16 amino acids. CDR1 and CDR2 (germline): KGHSH, LQKENI. The germline V and J ends were trimmed by 2 bases and 0 bases, with 10 bases remaining between them. The CDR3 nucleotides read TGTGCCAGCTCACCATTCCGGACAGCGAACACCGGGGAGCTGTTTTTT. It codes for CASSPFRTANTGELFF.

The chain joins TRBV28 to TRBJ2-4; D perhaps matches TRBD2 (7 bases). Between the trimmed V and J ends, which lost 7 bases and 0 bases, there was a span of 13 bases. Germline CDR1 and CDR2: MDHEN and SYDVKM. The CDR3 contains 15 residues. CDR3 DNA sequence: TGTGCCAGCAACCAAGGGGGGGTAGCCAAAAACATTCAGTACTTC. This encodes CASNQGGVAKNIQYF.

The V gene is TRBV5-1, the J gene TRBJ2-2, with D possibly TRBD2 on 5 matching bases. Trimming pared 0 bases from V and 6 bases from J, leaving 15 bases between. Germline V lookup: CDR1 SGHRS, CDR2 YFSETQ. The CDR3 length is 16 residues. Here the CDR3 reads CASSLAGVAEAGELFF. Written as DNA, the CDR3 is TGCGCCAGCAGCTTGGCCGGGGTCGCGGAGGCCGGGGAGCTGTTTTTT.